This T cell receptor (beta chain) stems from a study of cytomegalovirus exposure and HLA in healthy donors. Notes on this clone: Its matching antigen is unknown.

Findings and caveats of the study: The listing of 150 or so TCR beta chains classed them as cytomegalovirus-associated. Cytomegalovirus status, reportedly, was diagnosed with high specificity and sensitivity by the classifier. In an earlier analysis, in about 530 donors, most V segments appeared productive either ~87% or ~30% of the time.

A multiplex PCR was run with 60 Vbeta primers and 13 Jbeta primers. Method: immunoSEQ multiplex PCR; TCRdb's copy keeps in-frame clones and lacks some. The data show 150,000 to 200,000 clones, roughly 87% seen once. Sequenced sample: PBMCs. The sequence was collected from a girl less than two years old in good health and CMV-seronegative.

CDR3 sequence reads: CASSDRDNYEQYF. The CDR3 DNA follows: TGTGCCAGCAGTGACAGGGACAACTACGAGCAGTACTTC. The V call is TRBV6-4, the J call TRBJ2-7; D is possibly TRBD1 (6 bases). Trimming pared 2 bases from V and 3 bases from J, leaving 8 bases between. The CDR3 consists of 13 residues. In germline, CDR1 is MRHNA, CDR2 SNTAGT.